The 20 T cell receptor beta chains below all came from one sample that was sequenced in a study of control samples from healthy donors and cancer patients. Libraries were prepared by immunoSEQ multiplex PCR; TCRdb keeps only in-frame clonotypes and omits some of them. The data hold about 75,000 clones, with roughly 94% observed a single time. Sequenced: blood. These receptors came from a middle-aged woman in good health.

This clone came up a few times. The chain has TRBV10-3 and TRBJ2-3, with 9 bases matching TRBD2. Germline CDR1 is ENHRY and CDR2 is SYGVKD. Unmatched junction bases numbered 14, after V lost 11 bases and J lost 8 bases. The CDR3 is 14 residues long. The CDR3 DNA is TGTGCCGCACGTGGGCGGGGGGGCGTCGCTACGCAGTATTTT. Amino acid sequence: CAARGRGGVATQYF.

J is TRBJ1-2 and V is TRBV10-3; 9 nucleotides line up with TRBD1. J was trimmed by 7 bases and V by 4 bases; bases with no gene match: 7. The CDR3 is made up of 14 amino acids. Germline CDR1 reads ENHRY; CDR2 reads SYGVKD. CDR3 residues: CAISAGQGLGGYTF. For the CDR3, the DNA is TGTGCCATCAGTGCGGGACAGGGACTCGGTGGCTACACCTTC.

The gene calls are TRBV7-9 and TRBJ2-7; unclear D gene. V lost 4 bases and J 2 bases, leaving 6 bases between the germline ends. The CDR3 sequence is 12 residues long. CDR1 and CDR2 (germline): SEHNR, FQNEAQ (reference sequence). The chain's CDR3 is CASSSGTYEQYF. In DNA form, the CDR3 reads TGTGCCAGCAGCTCAGGCACCTACGAGCAGTACTTC.

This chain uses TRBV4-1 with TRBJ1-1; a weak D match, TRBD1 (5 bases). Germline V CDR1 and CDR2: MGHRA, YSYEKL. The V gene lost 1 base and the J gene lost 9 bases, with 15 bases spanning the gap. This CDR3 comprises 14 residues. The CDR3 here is CASSQGNTGVKAFF. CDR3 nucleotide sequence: TGCGCCAGCAGCCAAGGGAATACAGGTGTCAAAGCTTTCTTT.

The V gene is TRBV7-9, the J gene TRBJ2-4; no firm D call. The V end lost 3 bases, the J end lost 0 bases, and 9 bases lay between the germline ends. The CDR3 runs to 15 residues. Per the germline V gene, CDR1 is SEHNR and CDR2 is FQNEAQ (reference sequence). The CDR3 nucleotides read TGTGCCAGCAGCTTGGAAGAGCTAGCCAAAAACATTCAGTACTTC. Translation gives CASSLEELAKNIQYF. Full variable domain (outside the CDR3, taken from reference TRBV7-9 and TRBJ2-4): DTGVSQNPRHKITKRGQNVTFRCDPISEHNRLYWYRQTLGQGPEFLTYFQNEAQLEKSRLLSDRFSAERPKGSFSTLEIQRTEQGDSAMYLCASSLEELAKNIQYFGAGTRLSVL.

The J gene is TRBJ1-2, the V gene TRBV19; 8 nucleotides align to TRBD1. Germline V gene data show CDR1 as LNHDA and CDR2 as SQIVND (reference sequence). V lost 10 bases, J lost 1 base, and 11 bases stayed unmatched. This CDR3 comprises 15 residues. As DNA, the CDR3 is TGTGCCACTACAGGGGGATGGGGCCTTAACTATGGCTACACCTTC. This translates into CATTGGWGLNYGYTF.

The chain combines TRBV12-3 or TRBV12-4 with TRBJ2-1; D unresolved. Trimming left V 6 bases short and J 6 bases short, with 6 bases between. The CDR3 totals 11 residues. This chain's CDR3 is CASSPSNEQFF. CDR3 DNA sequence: TGTGCCAGCAGCCCCTCCAATGAGCAGTTCTTC.

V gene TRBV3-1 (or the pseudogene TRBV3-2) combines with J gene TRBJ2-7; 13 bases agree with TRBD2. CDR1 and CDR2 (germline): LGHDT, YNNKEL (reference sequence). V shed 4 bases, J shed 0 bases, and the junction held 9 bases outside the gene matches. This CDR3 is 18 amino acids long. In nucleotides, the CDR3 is TGTGCCAGCAGCCGTCGGACTAGCGGGGGCCCTCTCTCCTACGAGCAGTACTTC. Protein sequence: CASSRRTSGGPLSYEQYF.

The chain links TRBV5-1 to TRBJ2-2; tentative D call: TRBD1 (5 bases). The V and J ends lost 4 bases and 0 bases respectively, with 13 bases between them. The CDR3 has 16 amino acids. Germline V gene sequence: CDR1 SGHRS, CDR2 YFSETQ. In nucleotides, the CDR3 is TGCGCCAGCAGCAAATCGACAGATCCGAACACCGGGGAGCTGTTTTTT. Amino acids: CASSKSTDPNTGELFF. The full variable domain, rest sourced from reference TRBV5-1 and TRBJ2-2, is KAGVTQTPRYLIKTRGQQVTLSCSPISGHRSVSWYQQTPGQGLQFLFEYFSETQRNKGNFPGRFSGRQFSNSRSEMNVSTLELGDSALYLCASSKSTDPNTGELFFGEGSRLTVL.

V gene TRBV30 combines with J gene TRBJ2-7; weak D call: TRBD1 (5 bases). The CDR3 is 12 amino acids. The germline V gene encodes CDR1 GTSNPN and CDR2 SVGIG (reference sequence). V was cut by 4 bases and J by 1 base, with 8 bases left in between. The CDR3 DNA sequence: TGTGCCTGGAACCAGGGTTCCTACGAGCAGTACTTC. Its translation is CAWNQGSYEQYF.

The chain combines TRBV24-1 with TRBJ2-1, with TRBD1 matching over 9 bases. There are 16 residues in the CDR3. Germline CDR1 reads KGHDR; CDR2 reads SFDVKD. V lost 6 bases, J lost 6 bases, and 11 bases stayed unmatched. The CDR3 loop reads CATSFGGTTGGNEQFF. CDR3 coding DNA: TGTGCCACCAGTTTCGGCGGGACGACAGGGGGCAATGAGCAGTTCTTC.

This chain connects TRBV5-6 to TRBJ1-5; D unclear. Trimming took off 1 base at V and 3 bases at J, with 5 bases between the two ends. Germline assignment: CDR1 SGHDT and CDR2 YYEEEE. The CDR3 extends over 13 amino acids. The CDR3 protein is CASSLRSNQPQHF. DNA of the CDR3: TGTGCCAGCAGCTTGAGATCCAATCAGCCCCAGCATTTT.

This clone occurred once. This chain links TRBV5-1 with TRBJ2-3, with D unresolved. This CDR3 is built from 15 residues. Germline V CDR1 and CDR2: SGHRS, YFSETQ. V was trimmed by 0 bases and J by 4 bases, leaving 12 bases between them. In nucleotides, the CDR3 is TGCGCCAGCAGCTTGGAGGGCAGGTTATCAGATACGCAGTATTTT. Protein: CASSLEGRLSDTQYF.

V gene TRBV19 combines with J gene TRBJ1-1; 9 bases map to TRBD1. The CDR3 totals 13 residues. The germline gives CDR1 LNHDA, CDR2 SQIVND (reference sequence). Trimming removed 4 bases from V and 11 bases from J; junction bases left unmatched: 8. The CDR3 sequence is CASSTNRGLDAFF. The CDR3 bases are TGTGCCAGTAGTACCAACAGGGGGCTCGATGCTTTCTTT.

The CDR3 loop reads CASNSGQGNYGYTF. CDR3 nucleotide sequence: TGTGCCAGCAATTCGGGACAGGGGAACTATGGCTACACCTTC. This chain uses TRBV28 with TRBJ1-2; 10 bases line up with TRBD1. V dropped 7 bases and J dropped 2; count of bases not matched to a gene: 4. The CDR3 runs to 14 residues. Germline CDR1 MDHEN, CDR2 SYDVKM.

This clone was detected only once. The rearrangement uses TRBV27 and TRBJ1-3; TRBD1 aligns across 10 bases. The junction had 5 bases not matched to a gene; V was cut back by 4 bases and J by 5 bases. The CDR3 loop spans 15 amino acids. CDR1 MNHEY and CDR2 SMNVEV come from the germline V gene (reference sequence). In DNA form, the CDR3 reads TGTGCCAGCAGTTCATGGACAGGGGGGAGAAACACCATATATTTT. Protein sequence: CASSSWTGGRNTIYF.

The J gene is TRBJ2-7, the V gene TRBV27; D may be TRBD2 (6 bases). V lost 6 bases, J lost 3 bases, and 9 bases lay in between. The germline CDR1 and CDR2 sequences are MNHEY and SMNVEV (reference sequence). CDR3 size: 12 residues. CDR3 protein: CASSGSDYEQYF. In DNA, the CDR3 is TGTGCCAGCAGCGGGAGTGACTACGAGCAGTACTTC.

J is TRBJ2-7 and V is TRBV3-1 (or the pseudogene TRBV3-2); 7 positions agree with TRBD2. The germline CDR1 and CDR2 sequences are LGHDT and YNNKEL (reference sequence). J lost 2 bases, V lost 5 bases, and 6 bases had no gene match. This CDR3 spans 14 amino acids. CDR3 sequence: CASSKLAPPYEQYF. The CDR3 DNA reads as TGTGCCAGCAGCAAACTAGCGCCGCCCTACGAGCAGTACTTC.

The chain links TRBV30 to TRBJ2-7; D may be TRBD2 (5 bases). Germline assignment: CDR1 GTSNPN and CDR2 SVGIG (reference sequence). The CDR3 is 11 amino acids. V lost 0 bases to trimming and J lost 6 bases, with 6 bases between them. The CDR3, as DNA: TGTGCCTGGAGTGTCCGGGGCGAGCAGTACTTC. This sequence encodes CAWSVRGEQYF.

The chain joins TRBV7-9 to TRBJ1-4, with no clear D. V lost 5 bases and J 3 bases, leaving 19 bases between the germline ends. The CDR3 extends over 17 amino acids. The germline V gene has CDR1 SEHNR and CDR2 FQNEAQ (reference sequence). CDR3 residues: CASSNSRQQMANEKLFF. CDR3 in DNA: TGTGCCAGCAGCAACTCTCGGCAGCAGATGGCTAATGAAAAACTGTTTTTT.